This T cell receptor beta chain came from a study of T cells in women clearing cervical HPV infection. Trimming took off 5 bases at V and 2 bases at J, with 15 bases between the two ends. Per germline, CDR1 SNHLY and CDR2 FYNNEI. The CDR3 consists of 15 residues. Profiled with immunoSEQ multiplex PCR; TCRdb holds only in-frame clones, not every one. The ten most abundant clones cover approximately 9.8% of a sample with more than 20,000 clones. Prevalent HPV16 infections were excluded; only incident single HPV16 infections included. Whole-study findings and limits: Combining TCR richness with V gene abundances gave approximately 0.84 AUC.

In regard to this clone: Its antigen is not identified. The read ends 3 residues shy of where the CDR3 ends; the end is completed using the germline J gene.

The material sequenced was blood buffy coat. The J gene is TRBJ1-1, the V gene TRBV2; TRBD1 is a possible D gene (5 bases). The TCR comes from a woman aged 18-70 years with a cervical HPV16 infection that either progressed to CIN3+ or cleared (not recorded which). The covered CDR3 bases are TGTGCCAGCAGTACAGGACATATCATCAACACTGAA. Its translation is CASSTGHIINTE. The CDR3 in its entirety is CASSTGHIINTEAFF.